The rows below give T cell receptor beta chains drawn from one sample of a study of Graves' ophthalmopathy and Graves' hyperthyroidism. From the multiplex PCR reads, TCRdb called clonotypes with MiXCR, one entry per CDR3 protein. The sample gives nearly 400,000 distinct CDR3 sequences, about 17% of which show up once; 1.6% is in the top ten. The sequencing input was peripheral blood. Receptors were obtained from a young woman with Graves' ophthalmopathy. Both conserved end residues are part of each CDR3. Rows give clone size only sometimes, using once, few, many, or a class for an expanded clone.

14	TRBV6-1	TRBJ1-6	many	CASTDVGRDSPLHF
17	TRBV10-3	TRBJ2-5	NA	CAIRPGQGSDLRETQYF
14	TRBV28	TRBJ1-3	many	CASSPVYSGNTIYF
11	TRBV10-3	TRBJ1-1	many	CAISRNTEAFF
13	TRBV19	TRBJ1-1	many	CASSIDLSRDAFF
11	TRBV20-1	TRBJ1-1	many	CSTRQGAEAFF
14	TRBV30	TRBJ1-5	many	CAWSVGQGDQPQHF
12	TRBV20-1	TRBJ1-2	many	CSARDGPYGYTF
14	TRBV7-8	TRBJ2-7	many	CASSFPGGRNEQYF
16	TRBV7-2	TRBJ2-7	many	CASSLAEYRAPYEQYF
13	TRBV12-3/TRBV12-4	TRBJ2-5	many	CASGSGAQETQYF
16	TRBV2	TRBJ2-7	many	CASRNSRGLLIYEQYF
13	TRBV18	TRBJ2-7	many	CASSPSRDEEQYF
14	TRBV11-2	TRBJ2-5	many	CASSLNSLQETQYF
16	TRBV11-2	TRBJ1-2	many	CASSLEGGRQSYGYTF
20	TRBV12-5	TRBJ2-5	few	CASGFPRVLVGTDWEETQYF
16	TRBV6-2/TRBV6-3	TRBJ1-1	many	CASSSRQTLGNTEAFF
19	TRBV2	TRBJ1-1	many	CARKQDYLFGRTARTEAFF
14	TRBV27	TRBJ2-7	many	CASSLVPQTYEQYF
15	TRBV28	TRBJ2-7	NA	CASSLSGHKAYEQYF
13	TRBV7-6	TRBJ2-7	NA	CASSLGRESEQYF
11	TRBV29-1	TRBJ1-2	once	CNVGDNYGYTF
12	TRBV5-1	TRBJ1-1	many	CASSLRPPEAFF
15	TRBV12-3/TRBV12-4	TRBJ1-2	many	CASSLVYPPDYGYTF
13	TRBV6-5	TRBJ2-7	many	CASRRVGAYEQYF
13	TRBV12-3/TRBV12-4	TRBJ1-1	many	CASSWRVSTEAFF
17	TRBV11-2	TRBJ2-3	many	CASSFRTSGLSTDTQYF
15	TRBV2	TRBJ2-2	many	CASSGELAPTGELFF
14	TRBV20-1	TRBJ1-2	many	CSARDPTGAHGYTF
12	TRBV29-1	TRBJ2-5	many	CSVRTGEETQYF
14	TRBV6-4	TRBJ1-1	many	CASSSGTEEGEAFF
12	TRBV20-1	TRBJ2-5	many	CSARGGKSPQYF
14	TRBV19	TRBJ2-2	NA	CASSIVVSTGELFF
13	TRBV12-3/TRBV12-4	TRBJ2-5	many	CASMTRSQETQYF
15	TRBV19	TRBJ1-6	many	CASSIRAAGDSPLHF
11	TRBV10-3	TRBJ2-5	many	CATSGQETQYF
16	TRBV6-1	TRBJ1-1	many	CASSGDGLGLNTEAFF
15	TRBV11-2	TRBJ2-5	many	CASSPPRGGGETQYF
13	TRBV6-2/TRBV6-3	TRBJ2-4	many	CASSYLGQDAQYF
15	TRBV12-3/TRBV12-4	TRBJ2-7	many	CASSLTSGNWYEQYF
12	TRBV28	TRBJ2-7	many	CASKEGNYEQYF
14	TRBV6-5	TRBJ1-5	NA	CASSYSIPPGYQHF
15	TRBV19	TRBJ2-7	many	CASSIPRDRDYEQYF
17	TRBV6-5	TRBJ1-1	many	CASSYLMRGAFDTEAFF
11	TRBV27	TRBJ1-1	many	CASSGREEAFF
15	TRBV20-1	TRBJ1-2	many	CSASPPFYNVYGYTF
15	TRBV7-3	TRBJ2-7	many	CASSLNWGASYEQYF
12	TRBV3-1	TRBJ2-5	many	CASTSLQETQYF
13	TRBV7-9	TRBJ2-5	many	CASRGQLQETQYF
13	TRBV7-2	TRBJ1-3	many	CASSSGGGNTIYF